This TCR beta chain was recorded in a study of T cells in women clearing cervical HPV infection. Across the whole study: Only a few women had HLA typing results available.

Profiling relied on immunoSEQ multiplex PCR, and the TCRdb table lists in-frame clones only, not all of them. The sample yields roughly 32,000 clones, of which the top ten take up roughly 4%. Findings and limits, study-wide: TRBV6-7 abundance was lower in cases than controls (0.11% versus 0.16%).

This CDR3 is 15 amino acids long. V lost 0 bases, J lost 5 bases, and 7 bases stayed unmatched. CDR1 SGHRS and CDR2 YFSETQ come from the germline V gene. On this clone itself: Its antigen is as yet unknown. The read ends 3 residues before the CDR3 terminus; that terminus is restored from the germline J gene.

Sequencing was done on a sample of blood buffy coat. The TCR originated in a woman between 18 and 70 years old with a cervical HPV16 infection that either progressed to CIN3+ or cleared (not recorded which). The chain employs TRBV5-1 and TRBJ2-7; 8 bases map to TRBD2. CDR3 region: CASSLAAGTRNEQYF. The covered CDR3 bases are TGCGCCAGCAGCTTGGCCGCCGGGACTAGAAACGAG.